These 20 T cell receptor beta chains share one sample of origin, sequenced in a study of blood T cell repertoires in COVID-19. The repertoire was sequenced with immunoSEQ multiplex PCR; TCRdb's copy has only in-frame clones and lacks some. The sample includes about 400,000 clones, roughly 90% of them seen just once. Sequencing input: peripheral blood. Receptors were obtained from a man aged 40-55 years with acute or convalescent COVID-19.

The chain combines TRBV7-2 with TRBJ2-2; 9 bases map to TRBD2. The V gene end was trimmed by 4 bases and the J gene end by 6 bases; junction bases not matched to a gene: 9. The CDR3 runs 16 residues. Germline CDR1 and CDR2: SGHTA and FQGNSA. Here the CDR3 reads CASSSRDRGGAGELFF. In DNA, the CDR3 is TGTGCCAGCAGCTCCCGGGACCGCGGGGGGGCCGGGGAGCTGTTTTTT.

Comment on this clone: This specimen includes other DNA sequences encoding the same CDR3. This chain joins TRBV3-1 (or the pseudogene TRBV3-2) and TRBJ2-7; the match to TRBD1 covers 10 bases. Germline assignment: CDR1 LGHDT and CDR2 YNNKEL (reference sequence). This CDR3 region has 14 residues. J lost 4 bases, V lost 4 bases, and 4 bases had no gene match. The chain's CDR3 is CASSPGQGGYEQYF. In nucleotides, the CDR3 is TGTGCCAGCAGCCCTGGACAGGGGGGGTACGAGCAGTACTTC.

The rearrangement links TRBV5-8 to TRBJ2-2, with TRBD2 identical over 8 bases. Germline V CDR1 and CDR2: SGHTS, YDEGEE. CDR3 size: 18 residues. After removal of 2 bases from V and 5 bases from J, the junction contained 14 bases not matched to a gene. CDR3 DNA: TGTGCCAGCAGCTTCCCCATCGGGGCGGGAGGACTTACCGGGGAGCTGTTTTTT. Translation: CASSFPIGAGGLTGELFF.

This chain joins TRBV11-2 and TRBJ2-1, with 7 nucleotides matching TRBD2. Trimming at V came to 7 bases and at J to 5 bases, leaving 8 bases not matched to a gene. The CDR3 covers 14 residues. The germline CDR1 and CDR2 sequences are SGHAT and FQNNGV. CDR3 amino acids: CASTLSSGNNEQFF. CDR3 nucleotides: TGTGCCAGCACTCTTAGCAGCGGGAACAATGAGCAGTTCTTC.

This chain links TRBV5-4 with TRBJ1-1; 9 nucleotides align to TRBD1. The CDR3 sequence is 15 residues long. Trimming removed 4 bases from V and 4 bases from J; junction bases left unmatched: 8. CDR1 and CDR2 (germline): SGHNT, YYREEE (reference sequence). Written as DNA, the CDR3 is TGTGCCAGCAGCGGAGGGGACAGGGTAACCACTGAAGCTTTCTTT. Translation: CASSGGDRVTTEAFF. Full variable domain (remainder filled in from reference TRBV5-4 and TRBJ1-1): ETGVTQSPTHLIKTRGQQVTLRCSSQSGHNTVSWYQQALGQGPQFIFQYYREEENGRGNFPPRFSGLQFPNYSSELNVNALELDDSALYLCASSGGDRVTTEAFFGQGTRLTVV.

The DNA for the CDR3 is TGTGCCAGCAGTCTCACAGGGACAGCGACCTTC. Its protein is CASSLTGTATF. The chain links TRBV9 to TRBJ1-2, with 7 bases that match TRBD1. Germline assignment: CDR1 SGDLS and CDR2 YYNGEE. This CDR3 spans 11 amino acids. J lost 14 bases, V lost 5 bases, and 9 bases had no gene match.

This chain uses TRBV7-9 with TRBJ2-1; 9 nucleotides align to TRBD2. This CDR3 is built from 15 residues. Germline V gene lookup returns CDR1 SEHNR and CDR2 FQNEAQ (reference sequence). The V and J ends lost 5 bases and 6 bases, in that order; junction bases with no gene match: 8. The CDR3 here is CASSPSGDHGNEQFF. In nucleotides, the CDR3 is TGTGCCAGCAGCCCTAGCGGGGACCACGGCAATGAGCAGTTCTTC.

The V call is TRBV9, the J call TRBJ2-1, with D perhaps TRBD2 (5 bases). CDR3 length: 16 amino acids. Trimming took off 2 bases at V and 0 bases at J, with 12 bases between the two ends. The germline V gene has CDR1 SGDLS and CDR2 YYNGEE. CDR3 residues: CASSVLAVSSYNEQFF. The CDR3 DNA reads TGTGCCAGCAGCGTGCTAGCTGTGAGCTCCTACAATGAGCAGTTCTTC.

J is TRBJ1-1 and V is TRBV19; 7 bases map to TRBD1. Trimming removed 2 bases from V and 8 bases from J; junction bases left unmatched: 11. The CDR3 length is 15 residues. Germline-derived CDR1 and CDR2 are LNHDA and SQIVND (reference sequence). The CDR3 coding sequence is TGTGCCAGTAGTATACTGGGATCGGGACAGCAAGAAGCTTTCTTT. This codes for CASSILGSGQQEAFF.

The chain is built from TRBV30 and TRBJ1-2, with a weak D call TRBD1 (5 bases). V was trimmed by 5 bases and J by 3 bases, leaving 13 bases between them. CDR3 length: 13 residues. Germline CDR1 reads GTSNPN; CDR2 reads SVGIG (reference sequence). The DNA of the CDR3 is TGTGCCTGGTCCCAGGGTGGTGACTATGGCTACACCTTC. It yields the protein CAWSQGGDYGYTF.

The CDR3 DNA reads TGCGCCAGCAGCCAGATGCCAGCGATTCTCTATGGCTACACCTTC. Protein sequence: CASSQMPAILYGYTF. The J gene is TRBJ1-2, the V gene TRBV4-1; no clear D. The CDR3 runs to 15 residues. Germline V gene lookup returns CDR1 MGHRA and CDR2 YSYEKL. Trimming removed 3 bases from V and 4 bases from J, with 15 bases in between.

J is TRBJ1-3 and V is TRBV5-4; D might be TRBD1 (5 bases). The CDR3 runs to 17 residues. Trimming took off 4 bases at V and 0 bases at J, with 17 bases between the two ends. Germline CDR1 is SGHNT and CDR2 is YYREEE (reference sequence). Here the CDR3 reads CASSPPGGAPSGNTIYF. CDR3 sequence (DNA): TGTGCCAGCAGCCCACCTGGAGGGGCTCCCTCTGGAAACACCATATATTTT. The variable domain in full, completed from reference TRBV5-4 and TRBJ1-3, reads ETGVTQSPTHLIKTRGQQVTLRCSSQSGHNTVSWYQQALGQGPQFIFQYYREEENGRGNFPPRFSGLQFPNYSSELNVNALELDDSALYLCASSPPGGAPSGNTIYFGEGSWLTVV.

The gene calls are TRBV7-3 and TRBJ2-2; D call uncertain. This CDR3 is 12 amino acids long. Germline V gene data show CDR1 as SGHTA and CDR2 as FQGTGA. V was cut by 4 bases and J by 4 bases, with 4 bases left in between. The CDR3 DNA follows: TGTGCCAGCAGCTCATCCACCGGGGAGCTGTTTTTT. It encodes CASSSSTGELFF.

This chain links TRBV10-3 with TRBJ1-1; D possibly corresponds to TRBD1 (6 bases). CDR3 size: 15 residues. Looked up from germline, CDR1 is ENHRY and CDR2 is SYGVKD. The germline V and J ends were trimmed by 3 bases and 0 bases, with 11 bases remaining between them. CDR3 residues: CAISDLDRMNTEAFF. The CDR3 bases are TGTGCCATCAGTGATTTGGACAGAATGAACACTGAAGCTTTCTTT.

This clone is a singleton in its sample. J is TRBJ2-3 and V is TRBV3-1 (or the pseudogene TRBV3-2); the D gene is possibly TRBD2 (5 bases). V was clipped by 3 bases and J by 5 bases, with 6 bases between them. This CDR3 has 12 residues. Germline assignment: CDR1 LGHDT and CDR2 YNNKEL (reference sequence). CDR3 protein: CASSHSEDTQYF. The CDR3 DNA reads as TGTGCCAGCAGCCATAGCGAAGATACGCAGTATTTT.

The V call is TRBV27, the J call TRBJ1-1; TRBD1 might be the D (6 bases). Germline loops: CDR1 MNHEY, CDR2 SMNVEV (reference sequence). V was cut by 3 bases and J by 0 bases, with 8 bases left in between. This CDR3 region has 14 residues. CDR3 DNA: TGTGCCAGCAGTTTGGGGGCAGTGAACACTGAAGCTTTCTTT. This gives the protein CASSLGAVNTEAFF.

The rearrangement joins TRBV7-9 to TRBJ1-2; a possible D gene is TRBD1 (6 bases). CDR1 SEHNR and CDR2 FQNEAQ come from the germline V gene (reference sequence). V lost 4 bases to trimming and J lost 5 bases, with 17 bases between them. The CDR3 contains 15 residues. CDR3 protein: CASSSPDGGHYGYTF. CDR3 bases: TGTGCCAGCAGCTCCCCGGACGGGGGGCATTATGGCTACACCTTC. Full variable domain (remainder filled in from reference TRBV7-9 and TRBJ1-2): DTGVSQNPRHKITKRGQNVTFRCDPISEHNRLYWYRQTLGQGPEFLTYFQNEAQLEKSRLLSDRFSAERPKGSFSTLEIQRTEQGDSAMYLCASSSPDGGHYGYTFGSGTRLTVV.

This clone was seen only once. This chain joins TRBV6-1 and TRBJ2-7; tentatively, D is TRBD1 (5 bases). This CDR3 comprises 14 residues. Looked up from germline, CDR1 is MNHNS and CDR2 is SASEGT. The ends were cut back, 0 bases at V and 5 bases at J, with 11 bases in the middle. DNA of the CDR3: TGTGCCAGCAGTGAAGCCAGGGTTGAGGACGAGCAGTACTTC. This gives the protein CASSEARVEDEQYF.

The J gene is TRBJ2-7, the V gene TRBV27, with a tentative D call TRBD2 (5 bases). CDR3 length: 15 amino acids. Germline CDR1 is MNHEY and CDR2 is SMNVEV (reference sequence). V lost 10 bases, J lost 0 bases, and 19 bases lay in between. The CDR3 nucleotides are TGTGCCACCTCAGGCCTGCGAGGGTACTCCTACGAGCAGTACTTC. Translating it yields CATSGLRGYSYEQYF.

The V gene is TRBV4-3, the J gene TRBJ2-6; D is uncertain. The ends were cut back, 1 base at V and 1 base at J, with 8 bases in the middle. CDR1 LGHNA and CDR2 YSLEER come from the germline V gene. There are 16 residues in the CDR3. As DNA, the CDR3 is TGCGCCAGCAGCCAAGCTCTAGTATCTGGGGCCAACGTCCTGACTTTC. Its protein is CASSQALVSGANVLTF.